The TCR beta chain described here comes from a study of shared clonotypes between healthy human individuals. Whole-study results and caveats: Clonotype sharing across donors was expected to vary with sequencing depth. Memory subsets generally showed lower estimated richness than naive subsets.

Cells designated naive CD8 were CD45RO-negative and were positively selected for CCR7, with terminally differentiated effector memory CD45RA+ cells excluded. Recent vaccinations or acute infections were absent in the healthy HIV-negative adult donors. A note on this clone: What it binds is not known.

The protocol was immunoSEQ multiplex PCR, while the TCRdb copy is restricted to in-frame clones and leaves out a portion. Counted here are roughly 1,800,000 clones, less than 95% occurring once; the ten biggest clones make up 1.2%. CDR1 is SEHNR, CDR2 FQNEAQ, per germline (reference sequence). This CDR3 is built from 14 residues. Trimming pared 5 bases from V and 7 bases from J, leaving 18 bases between. The chain uses TRBV7-9 and TRBJ2-7; perhaps TRBD2 as D (6 bases). This TCR derives from a man younger than 30 in good health. The specimen sequenced was naive CD8+ T cells sorted from blood. The CDR3 here is CASSPPWDGGEQYF. The CDR3 DNA is TGTGCCAGCAGCCCCCCCTGGGACGGGGGAGAGCAGTACTTC.